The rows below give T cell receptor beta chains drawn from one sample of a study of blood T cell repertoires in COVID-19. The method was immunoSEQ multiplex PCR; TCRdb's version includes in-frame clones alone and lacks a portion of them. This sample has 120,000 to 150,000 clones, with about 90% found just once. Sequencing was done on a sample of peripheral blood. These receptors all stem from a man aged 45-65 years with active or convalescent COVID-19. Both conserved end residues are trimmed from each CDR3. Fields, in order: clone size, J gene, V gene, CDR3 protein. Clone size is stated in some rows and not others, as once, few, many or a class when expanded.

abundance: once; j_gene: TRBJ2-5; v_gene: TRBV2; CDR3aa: ASSWRRGREETQY
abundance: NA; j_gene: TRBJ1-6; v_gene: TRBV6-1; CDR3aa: ASSEGSFNSPLH
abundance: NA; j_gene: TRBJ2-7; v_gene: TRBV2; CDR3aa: ASSGGGFYEQY
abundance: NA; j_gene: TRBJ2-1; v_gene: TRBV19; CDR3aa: ASSPSGGSYNEQF
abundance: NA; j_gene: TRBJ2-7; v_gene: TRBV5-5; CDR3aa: ASSSLPGTGGREQY
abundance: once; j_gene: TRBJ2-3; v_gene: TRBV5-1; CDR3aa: ASSLTPQDTQY
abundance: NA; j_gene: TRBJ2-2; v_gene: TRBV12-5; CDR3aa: ASGPGTSSGIGTGELF
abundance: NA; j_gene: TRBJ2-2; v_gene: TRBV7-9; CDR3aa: ASSGRETFTGELF
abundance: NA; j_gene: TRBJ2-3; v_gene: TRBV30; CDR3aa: AWIRTGRGDTQY
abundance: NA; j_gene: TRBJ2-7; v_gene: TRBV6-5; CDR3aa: ASSYFLGQGYEQY
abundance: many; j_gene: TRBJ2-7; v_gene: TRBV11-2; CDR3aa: ASSLYGGTYEQY
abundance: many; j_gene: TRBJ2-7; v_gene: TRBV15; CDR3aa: ATSRDRYLPGLEQY
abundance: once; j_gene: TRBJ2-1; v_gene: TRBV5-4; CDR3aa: ASSSDRMTYNEQF
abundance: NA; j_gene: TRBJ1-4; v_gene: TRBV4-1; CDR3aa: ASSQSGTNEKLF
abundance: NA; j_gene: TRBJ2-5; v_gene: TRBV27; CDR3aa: ASSLSPRGLAGATEETQY
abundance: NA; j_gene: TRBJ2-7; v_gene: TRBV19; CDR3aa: ASRANLAGGREQY
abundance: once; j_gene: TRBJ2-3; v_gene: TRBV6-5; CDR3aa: ASSYSGALGTDTQY
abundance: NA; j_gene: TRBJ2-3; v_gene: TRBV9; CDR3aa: ASNRLAGSTDTQY
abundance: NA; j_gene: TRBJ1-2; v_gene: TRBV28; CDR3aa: ASTEGSYYGYT
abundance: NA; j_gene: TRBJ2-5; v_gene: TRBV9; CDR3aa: ASSMRTGEETQY
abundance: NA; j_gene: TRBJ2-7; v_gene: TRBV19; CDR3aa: ASSPGGAGDYEQY
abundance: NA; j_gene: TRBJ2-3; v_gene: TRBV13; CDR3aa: ASRPARREPTDTQY
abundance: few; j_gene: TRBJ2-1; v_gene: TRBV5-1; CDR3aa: ASSLGGLSSYNEQF
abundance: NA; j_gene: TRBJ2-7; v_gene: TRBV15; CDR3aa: ATSRAGLESFEQY
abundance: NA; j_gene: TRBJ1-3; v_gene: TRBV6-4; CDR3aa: ASSEYVGATDGNTIY
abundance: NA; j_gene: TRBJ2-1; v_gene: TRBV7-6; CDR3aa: ASSLDDRGDEQF
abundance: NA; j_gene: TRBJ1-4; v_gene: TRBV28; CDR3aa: ASSSLGATGRGEKLF
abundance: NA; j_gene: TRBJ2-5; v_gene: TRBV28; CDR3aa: ASSSPLGQKTQETQY
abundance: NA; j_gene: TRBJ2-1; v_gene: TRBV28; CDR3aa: ASGRAGGWEQF
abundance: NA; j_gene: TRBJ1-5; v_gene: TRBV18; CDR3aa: ASSQDGGSGQPQH
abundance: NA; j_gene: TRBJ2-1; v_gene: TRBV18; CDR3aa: ASSQATAVGYEQF
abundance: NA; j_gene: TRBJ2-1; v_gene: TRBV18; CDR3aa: ASSPGLAGPDNEQF
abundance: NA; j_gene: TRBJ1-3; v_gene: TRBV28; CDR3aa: ASSLQNSGNTIY
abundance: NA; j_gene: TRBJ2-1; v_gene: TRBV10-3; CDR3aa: AIGGGSNEQF
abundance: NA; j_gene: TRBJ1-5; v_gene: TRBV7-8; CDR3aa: ASSFYQRQSNQPQH
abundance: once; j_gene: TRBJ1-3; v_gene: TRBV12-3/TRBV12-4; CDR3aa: ASRESSGNTIY
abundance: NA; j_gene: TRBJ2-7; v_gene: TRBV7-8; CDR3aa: ASSLGSSAQYEQY
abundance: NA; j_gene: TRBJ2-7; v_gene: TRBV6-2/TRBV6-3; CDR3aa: ASSYSGGPYEQY
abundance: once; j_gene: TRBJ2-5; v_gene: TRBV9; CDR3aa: ASSPLGNAGTQY
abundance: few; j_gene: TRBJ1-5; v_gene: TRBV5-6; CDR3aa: ASSRGVGRQQPQH
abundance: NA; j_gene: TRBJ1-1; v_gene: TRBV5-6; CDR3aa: ASSVPILEGGNTEAF
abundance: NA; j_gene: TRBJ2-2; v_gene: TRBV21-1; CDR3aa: ASSKEISGRADTGELF
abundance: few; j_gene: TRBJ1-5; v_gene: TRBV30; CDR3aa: AWSGTVGLQPQH
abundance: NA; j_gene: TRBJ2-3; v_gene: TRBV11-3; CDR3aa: ASSSSLTGGADTQY
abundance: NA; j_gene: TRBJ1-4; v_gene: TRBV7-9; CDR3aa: ASSLTGSNEKLF
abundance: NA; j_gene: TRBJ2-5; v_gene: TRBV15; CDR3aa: ATSRHNRLRIQETQY
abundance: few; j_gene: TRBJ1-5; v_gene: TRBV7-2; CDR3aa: ASSYTGGHLNQPQH
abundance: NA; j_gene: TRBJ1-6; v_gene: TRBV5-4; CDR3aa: ASSLSSGQADSPLH